The following is a T cell receptor beta chain sequence with its context. The antigen is unknown. The protocol was immunoSEQ multiplex PCR, while the TCRdb copy is restricted to in-frame clones and leaves out a portion. The sample lists about 670,000 clones, approximately 79% seen once, with roughly 1.8% in the top ten. Subsets obtained from CD4+ cells comprised CD45RA+ naive and CD45RA-negative memory cells. Germline trimming cut 6 bases from V and 4 bases from J; bases unmatched to any gene: 6. This CDR3 has 15 amino acids. CDR1 is SGHAT, CDR2 FQNNGV, per germline. This entry belongs to a study of shared clonotypes between healthy human individuals. Study results and caveats: About 5% of naive CD4 clonotypes were shared across several donors. Generally, naive subsets came out with larger estimated richness than memory subsets.

Sequencing used memory CD4+ T cells sorted from blood. Subset meaning: CD45RA-negative fraction. The source of this sequence is a woman in her 30s in good health. The rearrangement joins TRBV11-2 to TRBJ2-7, with TRBD2 matching over 13 bases. CDR3 DNA sequence: TGTGCCAGCAGTCCCGGGACTAGCGGGATATACGAGCAGTACTTC. Protein product: CASSPGTSGIYEQYF.